The TCR beta chain under discussion was sequenced for a study of blood T cell repertoires in COVID-19. The CDR3 consists of 14 residues. V was clipped by 7 bases and J by 2 bases, with 12 bases between them. Germline CDR1 SGHVS, CDR2 FQNEAQ. This clone was counted between two and nine times. Participant-reported clinical history was the basis for cohort assignment. Assay: immunoSEQ multiplex PCR; the TCRdb copy retains only in-frame clones and omits some. The repertoire has approximately 310,000 clones, approximately 88% of them found once; the top ten carry 4.5% to 6.5%. Material: PBMCs or T cells enriched from blood (not recorded which). The chain uses TRBV7-8 and TRBJ1-5, with D perhaps matching TRBD1 (5 bases). The origin of this receptor is a man between 60 and 70 years old who had recovered from COVID-19. The CDR3 DNA is TGTGCCAGCAACCCGGCGGGGGGCAATCAGCCCCAGCATTTT. Its protein product is CASNPAGGNQPQHF.